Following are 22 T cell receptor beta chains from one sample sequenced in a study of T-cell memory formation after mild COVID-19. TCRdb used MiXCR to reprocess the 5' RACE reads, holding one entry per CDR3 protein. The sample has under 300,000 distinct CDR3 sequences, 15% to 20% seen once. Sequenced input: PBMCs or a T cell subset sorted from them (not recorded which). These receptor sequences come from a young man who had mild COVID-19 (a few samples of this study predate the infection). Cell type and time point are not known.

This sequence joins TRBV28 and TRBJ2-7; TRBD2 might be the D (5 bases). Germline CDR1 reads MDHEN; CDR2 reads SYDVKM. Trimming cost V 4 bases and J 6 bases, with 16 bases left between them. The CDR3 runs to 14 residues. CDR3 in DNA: TGTGCCAGCAGTTACCGCCTAGGTAGCGCCGAGCAGTACGTC. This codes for CASSYRLGSAEQYV.

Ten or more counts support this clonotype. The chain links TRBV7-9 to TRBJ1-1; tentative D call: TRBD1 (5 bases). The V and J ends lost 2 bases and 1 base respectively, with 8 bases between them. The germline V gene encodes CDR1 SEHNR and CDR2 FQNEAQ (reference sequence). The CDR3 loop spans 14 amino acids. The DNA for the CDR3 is TGTGCCAGCAGCTTACAGGGAGGGAACACTGAAGCTTTCTTT. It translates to CASSLQGGNTEAFF.

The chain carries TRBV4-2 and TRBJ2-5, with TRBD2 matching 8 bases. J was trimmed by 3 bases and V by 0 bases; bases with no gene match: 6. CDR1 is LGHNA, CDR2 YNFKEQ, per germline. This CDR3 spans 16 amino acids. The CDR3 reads CASSQDLGSGEETQYF. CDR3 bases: TGTGCCAGCAGCCAAGACTTAGGTAGCGGGGAAGAGACCCAGTACTTC.

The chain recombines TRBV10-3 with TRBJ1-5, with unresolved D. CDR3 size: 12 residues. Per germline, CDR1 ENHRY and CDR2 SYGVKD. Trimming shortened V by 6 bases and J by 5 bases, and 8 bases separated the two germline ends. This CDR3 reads CAISPGDQPQHF. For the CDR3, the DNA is TGTGCCATCAGCCCCGGGGATCAGCCCCAGCATTTT.

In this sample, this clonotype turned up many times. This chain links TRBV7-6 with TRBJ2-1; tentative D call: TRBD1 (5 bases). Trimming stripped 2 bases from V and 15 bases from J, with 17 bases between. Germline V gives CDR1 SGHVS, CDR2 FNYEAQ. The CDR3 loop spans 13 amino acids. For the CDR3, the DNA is TGTGCCAGCAGCTTACAGGACGCCAGGGATCGGTTCTTC. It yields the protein CASSLQDARDRFF.

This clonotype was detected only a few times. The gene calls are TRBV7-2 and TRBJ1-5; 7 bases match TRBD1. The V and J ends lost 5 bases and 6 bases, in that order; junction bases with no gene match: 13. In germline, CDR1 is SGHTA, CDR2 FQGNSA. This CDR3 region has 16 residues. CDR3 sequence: CASSPVSGTVFQPQHF. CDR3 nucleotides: TGTGCCAGCAGCCCAGTTTCCGGGACAGTCTTTCAGCCCCAGCATTTT. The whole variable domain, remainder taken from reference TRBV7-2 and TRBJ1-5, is GAGVSQSPSNKVTEKGKDVELRCDPISGHTALYWYRQSLGQGLEFLIYFQGNSAPDKSGLPSDRFSAERTGGSVSTLTIQRTQQEDSAVYLCASSPVSGTVFQPQHFGDGTRLSIL.

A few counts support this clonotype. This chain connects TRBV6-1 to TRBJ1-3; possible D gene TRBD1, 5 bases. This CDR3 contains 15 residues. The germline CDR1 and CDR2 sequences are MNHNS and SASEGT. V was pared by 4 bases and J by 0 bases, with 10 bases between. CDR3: CASSGGRSSGNTIYF. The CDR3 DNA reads TGTGCCAGCAGTGGGGGCCGCTCCTCTGGAAACACCATATATTTT.

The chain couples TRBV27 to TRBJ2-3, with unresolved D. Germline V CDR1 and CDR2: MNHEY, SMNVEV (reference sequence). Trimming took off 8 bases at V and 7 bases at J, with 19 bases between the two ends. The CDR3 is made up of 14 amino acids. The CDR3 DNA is TGTGCCAGCCGGGTTGGAAAAGGGTGGAATACGCAGTATTTT. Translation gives CASRVGKGWNTQYF.

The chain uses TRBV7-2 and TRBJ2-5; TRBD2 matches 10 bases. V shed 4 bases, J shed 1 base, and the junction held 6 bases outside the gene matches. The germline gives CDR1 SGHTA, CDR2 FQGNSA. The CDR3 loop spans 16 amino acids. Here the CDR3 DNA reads TGTGCCAGCAGCTCGAATAGCGGGGGGATCCAAGAGACCCAGTACTTC. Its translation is CASSSNSGGIQETQYF.

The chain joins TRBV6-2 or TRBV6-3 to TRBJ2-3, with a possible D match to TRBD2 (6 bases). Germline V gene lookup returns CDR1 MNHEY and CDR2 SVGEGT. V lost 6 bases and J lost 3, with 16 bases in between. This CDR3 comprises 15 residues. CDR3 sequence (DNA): TGTGCCAGCAGCCCCGGGACTTTGAAGACAGATACGCAGTATTTT. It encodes CASSPGTLKTDTQYF.

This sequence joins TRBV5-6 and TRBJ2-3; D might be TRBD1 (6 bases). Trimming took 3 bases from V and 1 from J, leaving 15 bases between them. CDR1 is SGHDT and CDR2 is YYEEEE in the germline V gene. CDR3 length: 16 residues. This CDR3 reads CASSYLQGSRTDTQYF. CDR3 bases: TGTGCCAGCAGCTATTTACAGGGATCGCGCACAGATACGCAGTATTTT.

The CDR3 nucleotides read TGCAGTGCTAGAGTCTTCGGGGGGTACGAGCAGTACGTC. Protein sequence: CSARVFGGYEQYV. The V call is TRBV20-1, the J call TRBJ2-7, with 7 bases aligning to TRBD2. Germline assignment: CDR1 DFQATT and CDR2 SNEGSKA (reference sequence). CDR3 length equals 13 residues. V was pared by 1 base and J by 4 bases, with 4 bases of the junction left unmatched.

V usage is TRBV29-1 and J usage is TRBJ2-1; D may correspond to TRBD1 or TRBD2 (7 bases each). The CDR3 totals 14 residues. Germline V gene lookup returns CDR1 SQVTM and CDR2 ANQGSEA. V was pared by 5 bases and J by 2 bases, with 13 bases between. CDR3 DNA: TGCAGCGTTTCAGGGGGGGACACCTACAATGAGCAGTTCTTC. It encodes CSVSGGDTYNEQFF.

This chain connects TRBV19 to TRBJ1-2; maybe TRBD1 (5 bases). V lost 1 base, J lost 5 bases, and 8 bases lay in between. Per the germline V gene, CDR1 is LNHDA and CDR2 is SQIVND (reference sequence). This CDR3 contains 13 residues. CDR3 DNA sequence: TGTGCCAGTAGTATAGCAGGGTTGTATGGCTACACCTTC. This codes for CASSIAGLYGYTF.

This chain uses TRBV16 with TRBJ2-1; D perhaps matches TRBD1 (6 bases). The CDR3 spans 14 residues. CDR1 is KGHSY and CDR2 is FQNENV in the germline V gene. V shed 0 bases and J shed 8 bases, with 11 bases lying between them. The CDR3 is CASSQSAGAYEQFF. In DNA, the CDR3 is TGTGCCAGCAGCCAATCCGCAGGGGCTTATGAGCAGTTCTTC.

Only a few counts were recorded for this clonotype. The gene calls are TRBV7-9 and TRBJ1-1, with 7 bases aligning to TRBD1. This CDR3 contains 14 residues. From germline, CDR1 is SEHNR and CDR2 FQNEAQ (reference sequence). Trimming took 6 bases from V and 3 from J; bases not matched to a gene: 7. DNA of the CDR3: TGTGCCAGCAGAGAAACAGGGGCTGACACTGAAGCTTTCTTT. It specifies CASRETGADTEAFF.

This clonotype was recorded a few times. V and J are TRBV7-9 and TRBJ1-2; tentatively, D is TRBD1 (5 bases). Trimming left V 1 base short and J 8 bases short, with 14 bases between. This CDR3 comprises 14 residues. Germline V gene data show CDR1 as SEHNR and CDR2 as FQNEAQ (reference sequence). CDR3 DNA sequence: TGTGCCAGCAGCTTAGGGGCAGGGATGCGGGGCTACACCTTC. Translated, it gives CASSLGAGMRGYTF.

The CDR3 DNA follows: TGTGCCAGCAGCTTAGTTTGGTTCGAAGCTTTCTTT. Amino acids: CASSLVWFEAFF. The V call is TRBV7-2, the J call TRBJ1-1; D gene uncertain. Germline CDR1 and CDR2: SGHTA and FQGNSA. The CDR3 contains 12 residues. Trimming took 1 base from V and 8 from J, leaving 8 bases between them.

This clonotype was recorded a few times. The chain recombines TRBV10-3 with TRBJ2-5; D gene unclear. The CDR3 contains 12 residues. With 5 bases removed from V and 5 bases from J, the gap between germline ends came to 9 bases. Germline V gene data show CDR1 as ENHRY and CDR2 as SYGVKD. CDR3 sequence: CAISSSRETQYF. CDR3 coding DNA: TGTGCCATCAGTAGCAGTCGCGAGACCCAGTACTTC.

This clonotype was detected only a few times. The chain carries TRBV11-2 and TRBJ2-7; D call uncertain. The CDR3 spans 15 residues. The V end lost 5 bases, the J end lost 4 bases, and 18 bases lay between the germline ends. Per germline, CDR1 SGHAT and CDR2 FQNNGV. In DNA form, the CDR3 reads TGTGCCAGCAGCCCCCCCGAATCATCGTGGTACGAGCAGTACGTC. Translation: CASSPPESSWYEQYV.

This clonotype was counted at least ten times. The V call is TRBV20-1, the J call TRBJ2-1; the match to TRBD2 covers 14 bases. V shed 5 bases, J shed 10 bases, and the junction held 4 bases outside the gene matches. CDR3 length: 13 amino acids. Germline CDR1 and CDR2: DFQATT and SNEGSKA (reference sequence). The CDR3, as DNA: TGCAGTGCTCCCCGACTAGCGGGGGGGGAGCAGTTCTTC. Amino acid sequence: CSAPRLAGGEQFF.

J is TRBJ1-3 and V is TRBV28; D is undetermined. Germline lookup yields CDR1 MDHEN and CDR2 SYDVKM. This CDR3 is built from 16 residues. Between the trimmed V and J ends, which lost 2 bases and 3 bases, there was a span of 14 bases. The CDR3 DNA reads TGTGCCAGCAGTTTAGCCCCACATCGGGTTGGAAACACCATATATTTT. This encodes CASSLAPHRVGNTIYF.